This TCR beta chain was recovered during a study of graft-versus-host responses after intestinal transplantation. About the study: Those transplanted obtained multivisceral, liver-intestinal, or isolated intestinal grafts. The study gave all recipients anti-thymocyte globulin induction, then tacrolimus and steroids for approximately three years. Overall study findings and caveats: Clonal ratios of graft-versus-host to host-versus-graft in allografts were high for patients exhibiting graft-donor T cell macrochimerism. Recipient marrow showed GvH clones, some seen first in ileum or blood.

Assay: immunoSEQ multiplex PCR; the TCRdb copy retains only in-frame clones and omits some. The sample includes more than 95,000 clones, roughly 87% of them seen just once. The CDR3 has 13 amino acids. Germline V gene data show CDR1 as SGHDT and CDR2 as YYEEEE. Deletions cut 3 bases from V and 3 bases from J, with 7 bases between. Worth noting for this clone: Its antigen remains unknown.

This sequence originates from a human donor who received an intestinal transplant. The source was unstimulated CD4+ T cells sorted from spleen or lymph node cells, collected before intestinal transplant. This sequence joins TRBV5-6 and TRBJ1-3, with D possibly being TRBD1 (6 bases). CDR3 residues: CASSSTGGNTIYF. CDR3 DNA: TGTGCCAGCAGCTCGACAGGTGGAAACACCATATATTTT.